A selection of T cell receptor beta chains follows, all from one sample in a study of blood T cell repertoires in COVID-19. Method: immunoSEQ multiplex PCR; TCRdb's copy keeps in-frame clones and lacks some. Here the sample spans roughly 380,000 clones, roughly 90% being singletons. The specimen was PBMCs or T cells enriched from blood (not recorded which). Receptors were obtained from a woman aged 30 to 39 who had been exposed to COVID-19. CDR3s include the opening cysteine and the closing phenylalanine or tryptophan. The D gene is left open where the match is weak.

>TRBV7-6|TRBJ2-7|15|TRBD2
TGTGCCAGCAGCTCCTATAGCGGGAGTTTGTCCGAGCAGTACTTC
CASSSYSGSLSEQYF
>TRBV11-2|TRBJ1-1|15|-
TGTGCCAGCAGCTTAGGGTTACGGGAGGGGGCTGAAGCTTTCTTT
CASSLGLREGAEAFF
>TRBV3-1/TRBV3-2|TRBJ2-7|15|TRBD1
TGTGCCAGCAGCCAACTAGGACAGGGTTTGGGCGAGCAGTACTTC
CASSQLGQGLGEQYF
>TRBV5-1|TRBJ2-5|14|TRBD1
TGCGCCAGCAGCCTCGGGACAGCCGGAGAGACCCAGTACTTC
CASSLGTAGETQYF
>TRBV4-1|TRBJ2-1|19|TRBD2
TGCGCCAGCAGCCAGGTTGGTCTAGCGGGAGAAAAGAACTACAATGAGCAGTTCTTC
CASSQVGLAGEKNYNEQFF
>TRBV6-1|TRBJ2-7|16|-
TGTGCCAGCAGTGAGTGGTCAGGGATGCGCTCCTACGAGCAGTACTTC
CASSEWSGMRSYEQYF
>TRBV27|TRBJ2-5|18|-
TGTGCCAGCAGTTTTGGTGTACACCCAACCCAACCCCAAGAGACCCAGTACTTC
CASSFGVHPTQPQETQYF
>TRBV12-3/TRBV12-4|TRBJ1-5|13|-
TGTGCCAGCAGTCCTTCGAGCAATCAGCCCCAGCATTTT
CASSPSSNQPQHF
>TRBV19|TRBJ2-7|17|TRBD2
TGTGCCAGTAGTCTGGGGGCCGGGACTAGCGGGAGATACGAGCAGTACTTC
CASSLGAGTSGRYEQYF
>TRBV27|TRBJ2-3|15|-
TGTGCCAGCAGTTTGGAGCGGGCTAGCACAGATACGCAGTATTTT
CASSLERASTDTQYF
>TRBV5-1|TRBJ1-1|14|-
TGCGCCAGCAGCTTAAGACTGGTGAACACTGAAGCTTTCTTT
CASSLRLVNTEAFF
>TRBV20-1|TRBJ1-3|14|TRBD1
TGCAGTGCTAGTATACAGGGGGCGGGAAACACCATATATTTT
CSASIQGAGNTIYF